The 21 T cell receptor beta chains given below trace back to one sample, sequenced in a study of Graves' ophthalmopathy and Graves' hyperthyroidism (dated by TCRdb to the late 2010s). TCRdb shows the sequencer as Illumina HiSeq 2000. For repertoire sequencing, the TCR beta CDR3 regions were amplified from RNA transcripts. A first-round RT-PCR used HTBI primers with the Qiagen OneStep RT-PCR kit, followed by a second-round multiplex PCR, size selection and purification. The raw public reads went through TCRdb reprocessing: fastp at Q25, MiXCR clone calling, in-frame beta chains kept. Rows are combined by CDR3 protein, so each entry shows the most common genes and DNA. For this sample the table gives about 700,000 distinct CDR3 sequences, of which roughly 41% were detected only once. The ten largest clones represent 44% of the sample. Specimen: peripheral blood. These receptors all come from an adult man with Graves' ophthalmopathy.

This clonotype was counted at least ten times. This sequence joins TRBV25-1 and TRBJ1-5; tentative D call: TRBD1 (6 bases). CDR3 size: 16 residues. Looked up from germline, CDR1 is MGHDK and CDR2 is SYGVNS. V shed 4 bases and J shed 4 bases, with 17 bases lying between them. The CDR3 reads CASSGNTGSRNQPQHF. CDR3 bases: TGTGCCAGCAGTGGAAACACAGGGTCACGGAATCAGCCCCAGCATTTT.

There are many counts of this clonotype. The chain has TRBV2 and TRBJ1-6; no clear D. The ends were cut back, 5 bases at V and 5 bases at J, with 7 bases in the middle. CDR1 and CDR2 from the germline V gene are SNHLY and FYNNEI. This CDR3 has 13 amino acids. Here the CDR3 DNA reads TGTGCCAGCAGTCAGTTGAATAATTCACCCCTCCACTTT. Residues: CASSQLNNSPLHF.

The chain uses TRBV5-6 and TRBJ2-7; TRBD1 agrees at 7 bases. CDR1 is SGHDT, CDR2 YYEEEE, per germline. V shed 4 bases and J 7 bases; nucleotides not matched to a gene: 8. CDR3 length equals 13 residues. The DNA of the CDR3 is TGTGCCAGCAGCCAACAGGGGTTGGGAGAGCAGTACTTC. It is translated as CASSQQGLGEQYF.

V usage is TRBV20-1 and J usage is TRBJ1-5; tentatively, D is TRBD1 (6 bases). CDR1 and CDR2 (germline): DFQATT, SNEGSKA (reference sequence). V dropped 4 bases and J dropped 4 bases, with 17 bases sitting between them. The CDR3 sequence is 15 residues long. CDR3 sequence: CSATPQGHSNQPQHF. The CDR3 DNA follows: TGCAGTGCTACCCCGCAGGGACACTCGAATCAGCCCCAGCATTTT.

The chain has TRBV16 and TRBJ1-2; no definite D call. In germline, CDR1 is KGHSY, CDR2 FQNENV. The V gene lost 2 bases and the J gene lost 7 bases, with 17 bases spanning the gap. The CDR3 length is 15 residues. The CDR3 bases are TGTGCCAGCAGCCAAGAGCGGACCAAAAGGACTGGCTACACCTTC. It translates to CASSQERTKRTGYTF.

The chain combines TRBV7-9 with TRBJ2-5; no definite D call. The ends were cut back, 2 bases at V and 5 bases at J, with 12 bases in the middle. The CDR3 extends over 14 amino acids. Germline-derived CDR1 and CDR2 are SEHNR and FQNEAQ (reference sequence). The DNA for the CDR3 is TGTGCCAGCAGCTTAATGGACCCCAGGGAGACCCAGTACTTC. This encodes CASSLMDPRETQYF.

The rearrangement uses TRBV10-3 and TRBJ2-5, with TRBD2 as a possible D gene (6 bases). Germline loops: CDR1 ENHRY, CDR2 SYGVKD. V was clipped by 10 bases and J by 0 bases, with 12 bases between them. The CDR3 sequence is 13 residues long. CDR3 loop: CATLATDQETQYF. The CDR3 DNA reads as TGTGCCACCCTAGCGACAGACCAAGAGACCCAGTACTTC.

This clonotype was observed many times. V and J are TRBV10-2 and TRBJ2-7; 7 nucleotides match TRBD1. The CDR3 sequence is 13 residues long. Germline V lookup: CDR1 WSHSY, CDR2 SAAADI. With 3 bases clipped from V and 3 bases from J, the junction kept 2 bases outside the gene matches. CDR3 protein: CASSDRTGYEQYF. CDR3 DNA: TGCGCCAGCAGTGATCGGACAGGCTACGAGCAGTACTTC.

V gene TRBV9 combines with J gene TRBJ2-5, with D possibly matching TRBD2 (7 bases). The ends were cut back, 3 bases at V and 5 bases at J, with 29 bases in the middle. The CDR3 runs 19 residues. From germline, CDR1 is SGDLS and CDR2 YYNGEE. DNA of the CDR3: TGTGCCAGCAGCGCCCACGGGGGGCAGGGAATTTCAGAGAGGGAGACCCAGTACTTC. Protein product: CASSAHGGQGISERETQYF.

Worth noting for this clonotype: A junction boundary mismatches the germline segment, possibly from a read error. V is TRBV7-9 and J is TRBJ1-6; TRBD1 is a possible D gene (5 bases). Germline CDR1 reads SEHNR; CDR2 reads FQNEAQ (reference sequence). The CDR3 spans 16 residues. CDR3 loop: CAGSSPTRGGNPPLHF. Written as DNA, the CDR3 is TGTGCCGGCAGCTCCCCCACGAGGGGTGGAAATCCACCCCTCCACTTT.

Many counts were recorded for this clonotype. This rearrangement joins TRBV7-2 to TRBJ1-4; 9 bases line up with TRBD1. Losses at the gene ends were 0 bases for V and 10 bases for J; bases not matched to a gene: 6. Per germline, CDR1 SGHTA and CDR2 FQGNSA. This CDR3 has 15 amino acids. CDR3 sequence reads: CASSLAPGQGRKLFF. In nucleotides, the CDR3 is TGTGCCAGCAGCTTAGCCCCGGGACAGGGCCGAAAACTGTTTTTT.

V is TRBV9 and J is TRBJ2-3; D remains ambiguous. The germline CDR1 and CDR2 sequences are SGDLS and YYNGEE. The CDR3 is 13 amino acids. The ends were cut back, 0 bases at V and 5 bases at J, with 7 bases in the middle. CDR3 sequence: CASSVDLIDTQYF. Here the CDR3 DNA reads TGTGCCAGCAGCGTAGACCTGATAGATACGCAGTATTTT.

This clonotype showed up just a few times. Here the CDR3 DNA reads TGTGCCAGCACCACAGGACAGACGTATAGCAATCAGCCCCAGCATTTT. Its protein is CASTTGQTYSNQPQHF. This chain links TRBV24-1 with TRBJ1-5; D possibly corresponds to TRBD1 (6 bases). Germline CDR1 reads KGHDR; CDR2 reads SFDVKD. Trimming stripped 11 bases from V and 0 bases from J, with 19 bases between. CDR3 size: 16 residues.

The chain carries TRBV10-3 and TRBJ2-7; 10 nucleotides line up with TRBD1. The V and J ends lost 7 bases and 7 bases, in that order; junction bases with no gene match: 13. This CDR3 has 15 amino acids. Germline V gene lookup returns CDR1 ENHRY and CDR2 SYGVKD. The CDR3 reads CAINTAGQGVGEQYF. CDR3 DNA: TGTGCCATCAATACGGCCGGACAGGGGGTGGGAGAGCAGTACTTC.

This chain joins TRBV19 and TRBJ2-7; the D gene is possibly TRBD2 (6 bases). Trimming shortened V by 3 bases and J by 0 bases, and 15 bases separated the two germline ends. Germline V gene lookup returns CDR1 LNHDA and CDR2 SQIVND (reference sequence). This CDR3 region has 16 residues. DNA for the CDR3: TGTGCCAGTAGTATGGATCTAGGAGGGTACTCCTACGAGCAGTACTTC. Residues: CASSMDLGGYSYEQYF. Filled out from reference TRBV19 and TRBJ2-7, the complete variable domain reads DGGITQSPKYLFRKEGQNVTLSCEQNLNHDAMYWYRQDPGQGLRLIYYSQIVNDFQKGDIAEGYSVSREKKESFPLTVTSAQKNPTAFYLCASSMDLGGYSYEQYFGPGTRLTVT.

This chain uses TRBV20-1 with TRBJ2-7; D possibly uses TRBD1 or TRBD2 (5 bases each). Germline V CDR1 and CDR2: DFQATT, SNEGSKA (reference sequence). V shed 0 bases and J shed 4 bases, with 13 bases lying between them. The CDR3 has 14 residues. The CDR3 here is CSARDGGVGYEQYF. In DNA, the CDR3 is TGCAGTGCTAGAGATGGGGGAGTGGGTTACGAGCAGTACTTC.

This clonotype was seen only a few times. The rearrangement uses TRBV12-3 or TRBV12-4 and TRBJ1-6; 8 nucleotides line up with TRBD1. The CDR3 is made up of 13 amino acids. The ends lost 4 bases at V and 9 bases at J; junction bases unmatched: 2. CDR3 amino acids: CASSSRGLSPLHF. The CDR3 nucleotides read TGTGCCAGCAGTTCCAGGGGGCTTTCACCCCTCCACTTT.

On this clonotype: An end of the junction does not agree with germline; a read error may underlie this. V gene TRBV7-2 combines with J gene TRBJ1-1; D might be TRBD1 (5 bases). This CDR3 region has 13 residues. Germline V gene lookup returns CDR1 SGHTA and CDR2 FQGNSA. The CDR3 loop is CASSQDTGGEAFF. CDR3 DNA: TGCGCCAGCAGCCAAGATACCGGGGGGGAAGCTTTCTTT. The whole variable domain, remainder taken from reference TRBV7-2 and TRBJ1-1, is GAGVSQSPSNKVTEKGKDVELRCDPISGHTALYWYRQSLGQGLEFLIYFQGNSAPDKSGLPSDRFSAERTGGSVSTLTIQRTQQEDSAVYLCASSQDTGGEAFFGQGTRLTVV.

This clonotype was observed many times. J is TRBJ1-4 and V is TRBV29-1; 12 bases line up with TRBD1. Germline trimming cut 6 bases from V and 7 bases from J; bases unmatched to any gene: 6. CDR3 size: 14 residues. Germline CDR1 and CDR2: SQVTM and ANQGSEA. The CDR3 DNA reads as TGCAGCGTAGGGACAGGGGGCGCCTCTGAAAAACTGTTTTTT. Amino acids: CSVGTGGASEKLFF. The variable domain in full, completed from reference TRBV29-1 and TRBJ1-4, reads SAVISQKPSRDICQRGTSLTIQCQVDSQVTMMFWYRQQPGQSLTLIATANQGSEATYESGFVIDKFPISRPNLTFSTLTVSNMSPEDSSIYLCSVGTGGASEKLFFGSGTQLSVL.

CDR3 region: CANSDRRNQPQHF. CDR3 nucleotide sequence: TGTGCCAATTCCGACAGACGCAATCAGCCCCAGCATTTT. The chain recombines TRBV19 with TRBJ1-5; D is possibly TRBD1 (5 bases). V lost 10 bases and J lost 2, with 12 bases in between. There are 13 residues in the CDR3. CDR1 and CDR2 (germline): LNHDA, SQIVND (reference sequence).

V and J are TRBV7-9 and TRBJ2-2, with D perhaps matching TRBD2 (5 bases). CDR1 and CDR2 (germline): SEHNR, FQNEAQ (reference sequence). V dropped 1 base and J dropped 1 base, with 16 bases sitting between them. The CDR3 is 18 amino acids. CDR3 sequence (DNA): TGTGCCAGCAGCTTAGGAACCTTCGGCGGGCGGAACACCGGGGAGCTGTTTTTT. Its translation: CASSLGTFGGRNTGELFF.